The 32 T cell receptor beta chains below were found in one sample sequenced in a study of T cell responses to AZD1222 COVID-19 vaccine. Profiled with immunoSEQ multiplex PCR; TCRdb holds only in-frame clones, not every one. The sample consists of 110,000 to 150,000 clones, about 90% of them appearing once. The specimen comprised peripheral blood, sampled 28 days after the second AZD1222 dose. Source of these receptors: an adult who received the AZD1222 COVID-19 vaccine.

J is TRBJ2-5 and V is TRBV3-1 (or the pseudogene TRBV3-2), with 10 bases that match TRBD2. Unmatched junction bases numbered 10, after V lost 4 bases and J lost 5 bases. This CDR3 is built from 16 residues. The germline V gene has CDR1 LGHDT and CDR2 YNNKEL (reference sequence). The CDR3 region has the DNA TGTGCCAGCAGCCCCCTAGCGGGAGCTCCAGGGGAGACCCAGTACTTC. Translation gives CASSPLAGAPGETQYF.

The chain has TRBV28 and TRBJ2-7; D remains unclear. The V and J ends lost 6 bases and 3 bases respectively, with 12 bases between them. The germline V gene has CDR1 MDHEN and CDR2 SYDVKM. This CDR3 is built from 13 residues. As DNA, the CDR3 is TGTGCCAGCAGGGGTTTCCCGGACTACGAGCAGTACTTC. Its protein product is CASRGFPDYEQYF.

This sequence joins TRBV6-5 and TRBJ1-5; the D gene is possibly TRBD1 (6 bases). The CDR3 contains 14 residues. V dropped 9 bases and J dropped 6 bases, with 18 bases sitting between them. The germline CDR1 and CDR2 sequences are MNHEY and SVGAGI. The CDR3 here is CASLRTGMGQPQHF. In nucleotides, the CDR3 is TGTGCCAGTCTTCGTACAGGGATGGGTCAGCCCCAGCATTTT.

The chain recombines TRBV3-1 (or the pseudogene TRBV3-2) with TRBJ2-2; D is perhaps TRBD1 or TRBD2 (6 bases each). CDR3 length: 14 residues. V lost 8 bases and J lost 1, with 11 bases in between. Germline V lookup: CDR1 LGHDT, CDR2 YNNKEL (reference sequence). CDR3 protein: CASRETGNTGELFF. CDR3 DNA: TGTGCCAGCCGGGAGACAGGGAACACCGGGGAGCTGTTTTTT.

This clone came up once. The CDR3 region is CASSRGLAGGEQFF. CDR3 nucleotide sequence: TGTGCCAGCAGCCGGGGACTAGCGGGAGGTGAGCAGTTCTTC. This chain uses TRBV7-2 with TRBJ2-1, with TRBD2 matching over 15 bases. The CDR3 totals 14 residues. With V trimmed by 5 bases and J by 9 bases, 2 bases remained unmatched. CDR1 is SGHTA, CDR2 FQGNSA, per germline. The variable domain in full, completed from reference TRBV7-2 and TRBJ2-1, reads GAGVSQSPSNKVTEKGKDVELRCDPISGHTALYWYRQSLGQGLEFLIYFQGNSAPDKSGLPSDRFSAERTGGSVSTLTIQRTQQEDSAVYLCASSRGLAGGEQFFGPGTRLTVL.

The CDR3 nucleotides are TGTGCCAGCCTACAGTGGAACAATGAGCAGTTCTTC. Protein product: CASLQWNNEQFF. The V and J genes are TRBV7-2 and TRBJ2-1; D is unresolved. Per the germline V gene, CDR1 is SGHTA and CDR2 is FQGNSA. The V end lost 8 bases, the J end lost 5 bases, and 10 bases lay between the germline ends. This CDR3 region has 12 residues.

J is TRBJ2-7 and V is TRBV5-1, with 8 bases that match TRBD2. Germline CDR1 reads SGHRS; CDR2 reads YFSETQ. J lost 4 bases, V lost 2 bases, and 5 bases had no gene match. This CDR3 is 14 amino acids long. CDR3 bases: TGCGCCAGCAGCTTCAGCGGGAGCTCTTACGAGCAGTACTTC. It yields the protein CASSFSGSSYEQYF.

V and J are TRBV20-1 and TRBJ1-5, with D possibly matching TRBD1 (5 bases). Germline lookup yields CDR1 DFQATT and CDR2 SNEGSKA (reference sequence). The CDR3 contains 16 residues. V shed 3 bases and J shed 9 bases, with 24 bases lying between them. The CDR3 loop reads CSASNFRDGESGPQHF. Here the CDR3 DNA reads TGCAGTGCTAGTAACTTCCGGGACGGCGAATCAGGGCCCCAGCATTTT.

The chain carries TRBV29-1 and TRBJ2-3, with 12 nucleotides matching TRBD2. CDR3 length: 17 amino acids. Per the germline V gene, CDR1 is SQVTM and CDR2 is ANQGSEA. V lost 1 base and J lost 9; bases outside the gene matches: 14. The CDR3 sequence: CSVEATGTSGLLDTQYF. CDR3 in DNA: TGCAGCGTTGAAGCAACCGGGACTAGCGGGCTACTTGACACGCAGTATTTT.

The chain employs TRBV11-1 and TRBJ2-7, with a weak D call TRBD1 (6 bases). V was pared by 6 bases and J by 0 bases, with 9 bases between. The CDR3 totals 13 residues. CDR1 and CDR2 from the germline V gene are SGHAT and FQDESV (reference sequence). CDR3 amino acids: CASSRDNSYEQYF. DNA of the CDR3: TGTGCCAGCAGTCGGGACAACTCCTACGAGCAGTACTTC.

The V and J genes are TRBV19 and TRBJ1-5; no reliable D call. This CDR3 is 15 amino acids long. Germline CDR1 and CDR2: LNHDA and SQIVND (reference sequence). V was shortened by 5 bases and J by 0 bases, with 11 bases between the two germline ends. CDR3 amino acids: CASSRGPNSNQPQHF. In DNA form, the CDR3 reads TGTGCCAGTAGTCGGGGTCCAAATAGCAATCAGCCCCAGCATTTT. Complete variable domain (other parts from reference TRBV19 and TRBJ1-5): DGGITQSPKYLFRKEGQNVTLSCEQNLNHDAMYWYRQDPGQGLRLIYYSQIVNDFQKGDIAEGYSVSREKKESFPLTVTSAQKNPTAFYLCASSRGPNSNQPQHFGDGTRLSIL.

For the CDR3, the DNA is TGTGCCAGTAGTGCCCTCTGGAGGGGGCAGACGCATCAGCCCCAGCATTTT. Its translation: CASSALWRGQTHQPQHF. The chain is built from TRBV19 and TRBJ1-5, with TRBD1 matching over 7 bases. This CDR3 is 17 amino acids long. The V and J ends lost 5 bases and 5 bases, in that order; junction bases with no gene match: 15. In germline, CDR1 is LNHDA, CDR2 SQIVND (reference sequence).

In its sample, this clone was seen a few times. This chain connects TRBV18 to TRBJ2-2; unclear D gene. This CDR3 region has 16 residues. V was trimmed by 4 bases and J by 6 bases, leaving 18 bases between them. CDR1 and CDR2 (germline): KGHSH, LQKENI. The CDR3 is CASSQVLIERSGELFF. In nucleotides, the CDR3 is TGTGCCAGCTCACAAGTATTGATCGAGAGATCCGGGGAGCTGTTTTTT.

The rearrangement joins TRBV7-2 to TRBJ2-7; D not resolved. The V and J ends lost 1 base and 3 bases respectively, with 7 bases between them. CDR3 length equals 13 residues. Germline assignment: CDR1 SGHTA and CDR2 FQGNSA. The chain's CDR3 is CASSLDRLYEQYF. CDR3 nucleotides: TGTGCCAGCAGCTTAGATAGACTCTACGAGCAGTACTTC.

The V and J genes are TRBV4-3 and TRBJ1-4; D ambiguous. With 0 bases removed from V and 6 bases from J, the gap between germline ends came to 8 bases. The germline V gene has CDR1 LGHNA and CDR2 YSLEER. The CDR3 consists of 14 residues. CDR3 residues: CASSQEGLYEKLFF. The CDR3 nucleotides read TGCGCCAGCAGCCAAGAAGGGTTATATGAAAAACTGTTTTTT.

The chain is built from TRBV9 and TRBJ1-5, with D hard to call. The CDR3 is 13 amino acids. V gave up 0 bases and J gave up 3 bases, with 4 bases separating them. Germline V CDR1 and CDR2: SGDLS, YYNGEE. CDR3 amino acids: CASSVETNQPQHF. The DNA for the CDR3 is TGTGCCAGCAGCGTAGAGACCAATCAGCCCCAGCATTTT.

The genes are TRBV19 and TRBJ1-2; TRBD1 is a possible D gene (5 bases). Deletions cut 3 bases from V and 4 bases from J, with 12 bases between. The CDR3 has 14 amino acids. The germline gives CDR1 LNHDA, CDR2 SQIVND (reference sequence). The CDR3 sequence is CASSMSDSSYGYTF. DNA for the CDR3: TGTGCCAGTAGTATGTCCGACAGCTCCTATGGCTACACCTTC.

In the case of this clone: Different DNA sequences within this sample yield the same CDR3. The chain carries TRBV6-5 and TRBJ2-2; TRBD2 aligns across 7 bases. Per the germline V gene, CDR1 is MNHEY and CDR2 is SVGAGI. V shed 8 bases and J 5 bases; nucleotides not matched to a gene: 8. The CDR3 spans 14 residues. CDR3 nucleotide sequence: TGTGCCAGCCGACGGACGGGAGGAACCGGGGAGCTGTTTTTT. Amino acid sequence: CASRRTGGTGELFF.

This rearrangement joins TRBV28 to TRBJ1-1, with 9 bases fitting TRBD1. V was pared by 3 bases and J by 5 bases, with 4 bases of the junction left unmatched. This CDR3 has 14 amino acids. Germline V gives CDR1 MDHEN, CDR2 SYDVKM. Here the CDR3 DNA reads TGTGCCAGCAGTTTCCCGACAGGGGGGACTGAAGCTTTCTTT. This gives the protein CASSFPTGGTEAFF.

J is TRBJ2-1 and V is TRBV15; tentative D call: TRBD1 (5 bases). V was cut by 1 base and J by 5 bases, with 15 bases left in between. Germline CDR1 and CDR2: LNHNV and YYDKDF (reference sequence). CDR3 length equals 16 residues. The CDR3 spells CATSRVGPANNNEQFF. In nucleotides, the CDR3 is TGTGCCACCAGCAGAGTGGGGCCGGCGAATAACAATGAGCAGTTCTTC.

The V gene is TRBV7-9, the J gene TRBJ2-1; TRBD2 matches at 8 bases. Germline CDR1 is SEHNR and CDR2 is FQNEAQ (reference sequence). With V trimmed by 2 bases and J by 5 bases, 11 bases remained unmatched. The length of the CDR3 is 17 residues. CDR3 DNA sequence: TGTGCCAGCAGCTTAATGGCCGGGACTAGAACCGACAATGAGCAGTTCTTC. This encodes CASSLMAGTRTDNEQFF.

This chain connects TRBV5-4 to TRBJ1-5; D is ambiguous. Germline values: CDR1 SGHNT, CDR2 YYREEE (reference sequence). The CDR3 is 14 residues long. Trimming took off 0 bases at V and 0 bases at J, with 4 bases between the two ends. The CDR3, as DNA: TGTGCCAGCAGCTTGGCCGGTAGCAATCAGCCCCAGCATTTT. It codes for CASSLAGSNQPQHF.

Only one count was recorded for this clone. The chain links TRBV7-2 to TRBJ1-2; unclear D gene. Between the trimmed V and J ends, which lost 1 base and 1 base, there was a span of 7 bases. CDR1 SGHTA and CDR2 FQGNSA come from the germline V gene. This CDR3 contains 14 residues. The DNA of the CDR3 is TGTGCCAGCAGCTTAGGGGAGATTAACTATGGCTACACCTTC. This sequence encodes CASSLGEINYGYTF.

The chain couples TRBV29-1 to TRBJ1-2, with TRBD1 matching 11 bases. The CDR3 runs 14 residues. With 8 bases clipped from V and 3 bases from J, the junction kept 8 bases outside the gene matches. Per germline, CDR1 SQVTM and CDR2 ANQGSEA. The CDR3, as DNA: TGCAGCTTCCCGGACAGGGGGCAGGACTATGGCTACACCTTC. The encoded protein is CSFPDRGQDYGYTF.

The V gene is TRBV13, the J gene TRBJ2-5; 9 bases are shared with TRBD1. V was clipped by 5 bases and J by 5 bases; unmatched bases: 9. Germline V gene sequence: CDR1 PRHDT, CDR2 FYEKMQ (reference sequence). CDR3 length equals 15 residues. DNA of the CDR3: TGTGCCAGCAGCGCCGGGACAGGGAGGTCGGAGACCCAGTACTTC. This sequence encodes CASSAGTGRSETQYF.

V usage is TRBV6-2 or TRBV6-3 and J usage is TRBJ2-7; possibly TRBD2 for D (7 bases). Germline V gene lookup returns CDR1 MNHEY and CDR2 SVGEGT. The CDR3 totals 17 residues. V was pared by 2 bases and J by 6 bases, with 23 bases between. The CDR3 DNA reads as TGTGCCAGCAGTTACAGCGGCAGGGGCCCGCGGGAGCTCGAGCAGTACTTC. It is translated as CASSYSGRGPRELEQYF.

The V gene is TRBV5-1, the J gene TRBJ2-7, with D hard to call. V was clipped by 2 bases and J by 3 bases, with 9 bases between them. CDR3 length equals 13 residues. Germline V gives CDR1 SGHRS, CDR2 YFSETQ. The DNA of the CDR3 is TGCGCCAGCAGCTTCCGGGTCTTCTACGAGCAGTACTTC. Translated: CASSFRVFYEQYF.

The V call is TRBV19, the J call TRBJ2-7; TRBD1 might be the D (5 bases). Germline V gene lookup returns CDR1 LNHDA and CDR2 SQIVND (reference sequence). The V and J ends lost 3 bases and 2 bases respectively, with 8 bases between them. The CDR3 totals 13 residues. Here the CDR3 reads CASSMTATYEQYF. The CDR3 nucleotides read TGTGCCAGTAGTATGACAGCCACCTACGAGCAGTACTTC.

The CDR3 protein is CASSLDRGGPDTQYF. The CDR3 bases are TGTGCCAGTAGCTTGGACAGGGGGGGCCCAGATACGCAGTATTTT. The gene calls are TRBV19 and TRBJ2-3; 10 bases align to TRBD1. Germline CDR1 LNHDA, CDR2 SQIVND (reference sequence). V was clipped by 6 bases and J by 4 bases; unmatched bases: 7. The CDR3 contains 15 residues.

The chain combines TRBV28 with TRBJ1-2; D may be TRBD1 (6 bases). The germline gives CDR1 MDHEN, CDR2 SYDVKM. The CDR3 has 12 amino acids. V was clipped by 6 bases and J by 5 bases, with 10 bases between them. The CDR3 sequence: CASRPTGYGYTF. The CDR3 DNA follows: TGTGCCAGCAGGCCCACAGGGTATGGCTACACCTTC.

This clone appeared a single time. This chain uses TRBV10-1 with TRBJ2-3; TRBD2 matches at 9 bases. This CDR3 spans 15 amino acids. The V segment lost 6 bases and the J segment 2 bases; nucleotides outside the gene matches: 6. The germline gives CDR1 WNHNN, CDR2 SYGVQD (reference sequence). The CDR3 loop is CASSTGTSLTDTQYF. The CDR3 coding sequence is TGCGCCAGCAGCACCGGGACTAGCCTCACAGATACGCAGTATTTT.

The CDR3 loop is CASTLALTGRVTGELFF. The CDR3 DNA is TGTGCCAGCACCCTTGCGTTAACGGGCCGGGTAACCGGGGAGCTGTTTTTT. The gene calls are TRBV5-8 and TRBJ2-2; D is ambiguous. The germline gives CDR1 SGHTS, CDR2 YDEGEE. The CDR3 extends over 17 amino acids. The V and J ends lost 6 bases and 5 bases respectively, with 23 bases between them.